The rows below give T cell receptor beta chains drawn from one sample of a study of PD-1 blockade in classical Hodgkin lymphoma. Method: immunoSEQ multiplex PCR; TCRdb's copy keeps in-frame clones and lacks some. This table has 15,000 to 20,000 clones, roughly four fifths appearing once. The sample in question was CD4+ T cells from blood, obtained before the fourth cycle of nivolumab. These receptors were obtained from a human donor with classical Hodgkin lymphoma. Both conserved end residues are part of each CDR3. D genes are given only for firm matches. For some rows the clone size is stated as once, few or many, or as a class when expanded; others skip it.

TRBV11-3	NA	NA	TRBJ2-2	CASSTGRNTGELFF	TGTGCCAGCAGCACAGGCAGAAACACCGGGGAGCTGTTTTTT
TRBV2	NA	NA	TRBJ2-5	CASSVAVVNGVETQYF	TGTGCCAGCAGCGTAGCGGTTGTCAACGGGGTAGAGACCCAGTACTTC
TRBV4-3	few	TRBD2	TRBJ2-2	CASSQDRGAGGTGELFF	TGCGCCAGCAGCCAAGACCGGGGGGCGGGAGGCACCGGGGAGCTGTTTTTT
TRBV30	NA	NA	TRBJ2-2	CAWSGGGSPVLGELFF	TGTGCCTGGAGTGGTGGGGGATCGCCAGTTCTGGGGGAGCTGTTTTTT
TRBV7-6	NA	TRBD1	TRBJ2-5	CASSLRRGETQYF	TGTGCCAGCAGCCTTCGCAGGGGGGAGACCCAGTACTTC
TRBV19	NA	NA	TRBJ2-3	CASSRRGQGGTDTQYF	TGTGCCAGTAGTAGGAGGGGGCAAGGGGGCACAGATACGCAGTATTTT
TRBV5-1	NA	NA	TRBJ2-2	CASSFPGLVTGELFF	TGCGCCAGCAGCTTCCCGGGTTTGGTTACCGGGGAGCTGTTTTTT
TRBV6-1	NA	NA	TRBJ2-3	CASRDLGGPGDTQYF	TGTGCCAGCAGAGATCTCGGGGGGCCAGGAGATACGCAGTATTTT
TRBV7-6	NA	NA	TRBJ1-6	CASSSRVDSPLHF	TGTGCCAGCAGTTCCAGGGTTGATTCACCCCTCCACTTT
TRBV19	NA	TRBD2	TRBJ2-2	CASSRSGGTGELFF	TGTGCCAGTAGTAGGTCGGGAGGGACCGGGGAGCTGTTTTTT
TRBV6-1	NA	NA	TRBJ2-3	CASSEAKGWMGTDTQYF	TGTGCCAGCAGTGAAGCGAAAGGGTGGATGGGCACAGATACGCAGTATTTT
TRBV19	few	NA	TRBJ1-6	CASMRQVNSPLHF	TGTGCCAGTATGCGGCAGGTGAATTCACCCCTCCACTTT
TRBV19	NA	NA	TRBJ2-2	CASSITSGAGELFF	TGTGCCAGTAGTATCACTAGTGGAGCCGGGGAGCTGTTTTTT
TRBV11-2	NA	TRBD1	TRBJ2-3	CASSYSGTDTDTQYF	TGTGCCAGCAGCTACTCCGGGACAGACACAGATACGCAGTATTTT
TRBV5-4	NA	TRBD2	TRBJ2-3	CASRNTRGSDTQYF	TGTGCCAGCAGGAATACGCGGGGGTCTGATACGCAGTATTTT
TRBV5-1	once	NA	TRBJ2-2	CASSFGVTGVGELFF	TGCGCCAGCAGCTTCGGGGTAACAGGCGTCGGGGAGCTGTTTTTT
TRBV6-5	NA	TRBD1	TRBJ2-2	CASRRTGDTGELFF	TGTGCCAGCAGGCGGACAGGCGACACCGGGGAGCTGTTTTTT
TRBV5-8	NA	NA	TRBJ1-4	CASGSDSTNEKLFF	TGTGCCAGCGGAAGTGACTCAACTAATGAAAAACTGTTTTTT
TRBV19	NA	NA	TRBJ1-5	CASLRGFRDNQPQHF	TGTGCCAGTCTCCGGGGGTTTAGGGACAATCAGCCCCAGCATTTT
TRBV5-1	NA	TRBD1	TRBJ2-3	CASSSQGNPTDTQYF	TGCGCCAGCAGCTCACAGGGGAATCCCACAGATACGCAGTATTTT
TRBV5-1	few	TRBD1	TRBJ2-7	CASSTPGQSYEQYF	TGCGCCAGCAGCACACCGGGACAGAGCTACGAGCAGTACTTC
TRBV7-2	NA	NA	TRBJ2-7	CASSLVGGLSSYEQYF	TGTGCCAGCAGCTTAGTAGGGGGACTAAGCTCCTACGAGCAGTACTTC
TRBV7-9	NA	NA	TRBJ1-3	CASSLATGTGNTIYF	TGTGCCAGCAGCTTAGCGACAGGTACTGGAAACACCATATATTTT
TRBV5-1	NA	TRBD2	TRBJ2-3	CASSSTGRAEDTQYF	TGCGCCAGCAGCTCGACCGGGAGGGCCGAAGATACGCAGTATTTT
TRBV7-8	NA	NA	TRBJ2-3	CASSLGAGAVGDTQYF	TGTGCCAGCAGCTTAGGGGCAGGGGCCGTGGGAGATACGCAGTATTTT
TRBV6-6	NA	TRBD1	TRBJ1-1	CASSPGGRTEAFF	TGTGCCAGCAGTCCAGGGGGGAGGACTGAAGCTTTCTTT
TRBV4-1	NA	NA	TRBJ2-2	CASSQDPPGGADTGELFF	TGCGCCAGCAGCCAAGATCCCCCAGGGGGGGCGGACACCGGGGAGCTGTTTTTT
TRBV4-1	NA	NA	TRBJ2-1	CASSQYRAGAYEQFF	TGCGCCAGCAGCCAATACCGGGCGGGGGCCTATGAGCAGTTCTTC
TRBV4-1	NA	NA	TRBJ2-6	CASSQDLGSGANVLTF	TGCGCCAGCAGCCAAGACCTGGGCTCTGGGGCCAACGTCCTGACTTTC
TRBV7-9	NA	TRBD2	TRBJ2-5	CASSLGLAGGPGETQYF	TGTGCCAGCAGCTTGGGACTAGCGGGGGGTCCAGGGGAGACCCAGTACTTC
TRBV4-1	NA	TRBD2	TRBJ2-3	CASSPSGSPQYF	TGCGCCAGCAGCCCGAGCGGGAGCCCGCAGTATTTT
TRBV28	NA	TRBD2	TRBJ2-1	CASSPRLAGGEEQFF	TGTGCCAGCAGTCCCCGACTAGCGGGGGGCGAGGAGCAGTTCTTC
TRBV28	NA	TRBD1	TRBJ1-2	CASQSQGGTNYGYTF	TGTGCCAGCCAATCTCAGGGGGGGACTAACTATGGCTACACCTTC